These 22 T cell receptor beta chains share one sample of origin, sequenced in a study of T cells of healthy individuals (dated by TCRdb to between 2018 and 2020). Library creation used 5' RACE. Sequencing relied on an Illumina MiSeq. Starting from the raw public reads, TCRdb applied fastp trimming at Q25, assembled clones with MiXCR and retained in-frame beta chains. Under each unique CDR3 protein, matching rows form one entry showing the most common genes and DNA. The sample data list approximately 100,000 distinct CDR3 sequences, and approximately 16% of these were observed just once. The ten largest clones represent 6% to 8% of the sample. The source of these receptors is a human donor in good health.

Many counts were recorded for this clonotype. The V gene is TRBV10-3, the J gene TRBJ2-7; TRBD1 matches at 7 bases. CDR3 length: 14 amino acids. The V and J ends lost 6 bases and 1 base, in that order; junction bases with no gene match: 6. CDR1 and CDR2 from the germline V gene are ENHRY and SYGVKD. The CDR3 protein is CAIRFGTVSYEQYF. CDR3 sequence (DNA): TGTGCCATCAGATTTGGGACAGTGTCCTACGAGCAGTACTTC.

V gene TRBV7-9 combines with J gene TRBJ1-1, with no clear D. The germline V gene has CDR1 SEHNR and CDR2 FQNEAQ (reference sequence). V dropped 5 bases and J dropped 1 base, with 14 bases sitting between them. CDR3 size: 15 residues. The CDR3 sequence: CASSPPGGENTEAFF. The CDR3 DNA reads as TGTGCCAGCAGCCCCCCAGGCGGCGAGAACACTGAAGCTTTCTTT. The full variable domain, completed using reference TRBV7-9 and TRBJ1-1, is DTGVSQNPRHKITKRGQNVTFRCDPISEHNRLYWYRQTLGQGPEFLTYFQNEAQLEKSRLLSDRFSAERPKGSFSTLEIQRTEQGDSAMYLCASSPPGGENTEAFFGQGTRLTVV.

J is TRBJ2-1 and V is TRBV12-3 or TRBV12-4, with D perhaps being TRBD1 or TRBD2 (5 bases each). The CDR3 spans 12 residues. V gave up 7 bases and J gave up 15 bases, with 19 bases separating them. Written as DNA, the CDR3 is TGTGCCAGCAAGGGGACCCCTTATAAACGGTTCTTC. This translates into CASKGTPYKRFF.

The CDR3 region has the DNA TGTGCCAGCAGCTTAGTCTCCACTCGCGCGAACTACAATGAGCAGTTCTTC. Amino acids: CASSLVSTRANYNEQFF. The chain is built from TRBV7-2 and TRBJ2-1, with no clear D. The CDR3 runs 17 residues. Germline loops: CDR1 SGHTA, CDR2 FQGNSA. The germline V and J ends were trimmed by 1 base and 3 bases, with 16 bases remaining between them. Variable domain in full (rest from reference TRBV7-2 and TRBJ2-1): GAGVSQSPSNKVTEKGKDVELRCDPISGHTALYWYRQSLGQGLEFLIYFQGNSAPDKSGLPSDRFSAERTGGSVSTLTIQRTQQEDSAVYLCASSLVSTRANYNEQFFGPGTRLTVL.

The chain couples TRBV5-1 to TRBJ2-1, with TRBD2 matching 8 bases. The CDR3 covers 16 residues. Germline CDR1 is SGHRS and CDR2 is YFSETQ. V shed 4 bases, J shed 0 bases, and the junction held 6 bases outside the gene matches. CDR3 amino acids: CASSLAGSSSYNEQFF. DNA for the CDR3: TGCGCCAGCAGCCTAGCGGGCTCGAGCTCCTACAATGAGCAGTTCTTC.

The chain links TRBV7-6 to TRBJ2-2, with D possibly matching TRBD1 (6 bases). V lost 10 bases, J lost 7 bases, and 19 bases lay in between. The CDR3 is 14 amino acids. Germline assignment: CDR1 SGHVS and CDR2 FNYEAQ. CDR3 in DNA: TGTGCCACACAGGGTCAAGGGTTTAACGGGGAGCTGTTTTTT. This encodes CATQGQGFNGELFF.

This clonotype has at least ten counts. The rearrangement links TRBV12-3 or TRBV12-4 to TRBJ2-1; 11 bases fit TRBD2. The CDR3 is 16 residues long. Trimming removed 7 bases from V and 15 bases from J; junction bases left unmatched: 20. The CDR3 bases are TGTGCCAGCAATGAGGGTACTAGCGGGGGCACCATTCGGGGGTTCTTC. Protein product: CASNEGTSGGTIRGFF.

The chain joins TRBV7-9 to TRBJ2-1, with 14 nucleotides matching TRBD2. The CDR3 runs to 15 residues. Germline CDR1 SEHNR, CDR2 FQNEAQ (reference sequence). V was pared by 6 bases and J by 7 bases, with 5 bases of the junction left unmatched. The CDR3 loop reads CASRRLAGGPNEQFF. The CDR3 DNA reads TGTGCCAGCAGGAGACTAGCGGGAGGGCCGAATGAGCAGTTCTTC. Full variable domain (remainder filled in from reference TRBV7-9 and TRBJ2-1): DTGVSQNPRHKITKRGQNVTFRCDPISEHNRLYWYRQTLGQGPEFLTYFQNEAQLEKSRLLSDRFSAERPKGSFSTLEIQRTEQGDSAMYLCASRRLAGGPNEQFFGPGTRLTVL.

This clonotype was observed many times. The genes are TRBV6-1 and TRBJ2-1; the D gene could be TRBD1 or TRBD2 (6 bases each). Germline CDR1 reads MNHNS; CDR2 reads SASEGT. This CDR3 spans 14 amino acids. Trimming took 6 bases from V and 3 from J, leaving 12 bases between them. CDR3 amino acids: CASREGGHYNEQFF. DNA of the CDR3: TGTGCCAGCAGAGAGGGGGGCCACTACAATGAGCAGTTCTTC.

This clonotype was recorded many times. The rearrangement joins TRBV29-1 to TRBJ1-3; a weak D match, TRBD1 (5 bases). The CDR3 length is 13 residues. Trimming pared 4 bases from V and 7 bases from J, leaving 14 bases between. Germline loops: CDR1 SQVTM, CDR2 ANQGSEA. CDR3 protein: CSVVRDLGNTIYF. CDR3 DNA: TGCAGCGTTGTCAGGGACCTAGGGAACACCATATATTTT.

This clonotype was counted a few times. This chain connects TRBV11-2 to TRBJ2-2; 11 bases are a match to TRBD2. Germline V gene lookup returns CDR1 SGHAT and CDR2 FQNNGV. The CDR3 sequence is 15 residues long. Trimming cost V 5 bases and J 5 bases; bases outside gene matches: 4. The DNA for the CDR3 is TGTGCCAGCAGCCTATCTAGCGGGGGGACCGGGGAGCTGTTTTTT. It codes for CASSLSSGGTGELFF.

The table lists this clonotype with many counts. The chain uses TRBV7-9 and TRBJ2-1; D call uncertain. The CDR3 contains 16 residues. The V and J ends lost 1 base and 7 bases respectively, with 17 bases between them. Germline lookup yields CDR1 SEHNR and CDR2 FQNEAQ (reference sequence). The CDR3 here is CASSLVTPSPLNEQFF. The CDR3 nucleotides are TGTGCCAGCAGCTTAGTTACACCGAGCCCCCTAAATGAGCAGTTCTTC.

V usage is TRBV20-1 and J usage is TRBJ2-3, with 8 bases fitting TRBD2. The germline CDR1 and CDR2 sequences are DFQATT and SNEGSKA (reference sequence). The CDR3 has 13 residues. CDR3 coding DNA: TGCATCGCCTCGGGGGGGATCGCAGATACGCAGTATTTT. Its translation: CIASGGIADTQYF.

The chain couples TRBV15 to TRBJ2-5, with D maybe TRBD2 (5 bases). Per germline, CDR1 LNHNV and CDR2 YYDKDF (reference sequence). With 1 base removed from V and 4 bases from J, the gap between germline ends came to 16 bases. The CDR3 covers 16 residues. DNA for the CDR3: TGTGCCACCAGCAGAGTGGAAGGGTCCGCGGGAGAGACCCAGTACTTC. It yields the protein CATSRVEGSAGETQYF.

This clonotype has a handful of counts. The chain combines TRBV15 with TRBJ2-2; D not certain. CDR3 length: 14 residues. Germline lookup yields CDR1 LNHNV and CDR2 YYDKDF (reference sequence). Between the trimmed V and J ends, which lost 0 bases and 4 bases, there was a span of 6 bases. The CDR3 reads CATSRDESTGELFF. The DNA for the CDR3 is TGTGCCACCAGCAGAGATGAGTCCACCGGGGAGCTGTTTTTT.

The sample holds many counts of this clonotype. The CDR3 sequence: CASSNGDGKNIQYF. The CDR3 bases are TGCGCCAGCAGCAACGGGGACGGCAAAAACATTCAGTACTTC. The genes are TRBV5-1 and TRBJ2-4, with D perhaps being TRBD1 or TRBD2 (5 bases each). The V and J ends lost 4 bases and 3 bases respectively, with 11 bases between them. The CDR3 totals 14 residues. CDR1 is SGHRS, CDR2 YFSETQ, per germline. Filled out from reference TRBV5-1 and TRBJ2-4, the complete variable domain reads KAGVTQTPRYLIKTRGQQVTLSCSPISGHRSVSWYQQTPGQGLQFLFEYFSETQRNKGNFPGRFSGRQFSNSRSEMNVSTLELGDSALYLCASSNGDGKNIQYFGAGTRLSVL.

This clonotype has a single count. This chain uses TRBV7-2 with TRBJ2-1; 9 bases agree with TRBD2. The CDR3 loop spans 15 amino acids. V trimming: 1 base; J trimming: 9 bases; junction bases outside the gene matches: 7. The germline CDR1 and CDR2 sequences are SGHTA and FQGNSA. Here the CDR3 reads CASSLEGATSGEQFF. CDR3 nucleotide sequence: TGTGCCAGCAGCTTAGAAGGGGCGACTAGCGGTGAGCAGTTCTTC.

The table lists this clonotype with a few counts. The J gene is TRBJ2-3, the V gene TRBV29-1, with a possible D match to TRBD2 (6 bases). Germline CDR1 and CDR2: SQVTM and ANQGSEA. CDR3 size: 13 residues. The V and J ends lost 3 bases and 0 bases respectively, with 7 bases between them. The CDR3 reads CSVEEGSTDTQYF. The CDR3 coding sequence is TGCAGCGTTGAGGAGGGTAGCACAGATACGCAGTATTTT.

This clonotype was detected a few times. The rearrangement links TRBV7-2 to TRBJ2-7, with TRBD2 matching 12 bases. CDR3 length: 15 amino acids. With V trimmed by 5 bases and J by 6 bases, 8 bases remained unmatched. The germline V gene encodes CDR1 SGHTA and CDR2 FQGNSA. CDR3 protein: CASSTSSGRAGEQYF. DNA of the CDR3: TGTGCCAGCAGCACATCTAGCGGGAGGGCTGGCGAGCAGTACTTC.

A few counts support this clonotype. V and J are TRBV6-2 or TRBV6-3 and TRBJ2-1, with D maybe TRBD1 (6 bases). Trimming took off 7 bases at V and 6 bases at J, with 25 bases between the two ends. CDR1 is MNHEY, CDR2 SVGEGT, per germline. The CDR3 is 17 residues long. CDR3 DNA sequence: TGTGCCAGCACTACTTGGGGGCAGGCGGCTACTAGCAATGAGCAGTTCTTC. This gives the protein CASTTWGQAATSNEQFF.

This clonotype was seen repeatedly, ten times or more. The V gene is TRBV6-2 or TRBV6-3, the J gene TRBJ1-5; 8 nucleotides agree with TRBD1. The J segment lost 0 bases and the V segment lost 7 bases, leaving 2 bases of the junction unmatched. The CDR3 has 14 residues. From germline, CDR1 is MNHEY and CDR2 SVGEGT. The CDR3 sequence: CASTQGASNQPQHF. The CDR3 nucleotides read TGTGCCAGCACCCAGGGGGCTAGCAATCAGCCCCAGCATTTT.

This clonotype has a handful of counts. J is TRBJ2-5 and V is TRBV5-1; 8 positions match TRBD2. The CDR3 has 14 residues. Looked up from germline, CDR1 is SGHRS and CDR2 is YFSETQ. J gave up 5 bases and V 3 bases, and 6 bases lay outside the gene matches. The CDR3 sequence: CASSSDSGGETQYF. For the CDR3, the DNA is TGCGCCAGCAGCTCGGACAGCGGGGGTGAGACCCAGTACTTC.